Listed here is a single TCR beta chain. Its antigen is unidentified. The sample comes from a study of CD8 T cells in ankylosing spondylitis. Overall study results and limits: A TCR beta motif made of fewer than ten highly homologous variants seemed typical of ankylosing spondylitis blood. Before this, some motif variants had been reported in reactive arthritis synovial fluid and blood.

This CDR3 has 13 amino acids. Looked up from germline, CDR1 is DFQATT and CDR2 is SNEGSKA (reference sequence). V was cut by 6 bases and J by 5 bases, with 16 bases left in between. Using its own MiXCR run on the 5' RACE reads, TCRdb lists one record per CDR3 protein. In the table there are fewer than 400,000 distinct CDR3 sequences, roughly 8% of which are singletons. The sample comprised blood, either unsorted or a sorted T cell fraction (not recorded which). This chain connects TRBV20-1 to TRBJ2-5; D possibly corresponds to TRBD2 (6 bases). The receptor was isolated from a male donor with ankylosing spondylitis. Written as DNA, the CDR3 is TGCAGTGCGTCGGGCGGGATGGAGGAGACCCAGTACTTC. Translation: CSASGGMEETQYF.